This TCR beta chain was sequenced during a study of blood T cell repertoires in COVID-19. Turning to the study itself: From the United States, Italy and Spain came samples of acute and convalescent COVID-19. Nucleic acid was either cDNA or gDNA, and it came from T cells, B-cell-depleted T cells, or PBMCs.

Original data processing: Quantification of nucleated cells was approximated via reference gene primer amplification. Clones were sequenced by immunoSEQ multiplex PCR, and TCRdb holds only the in-frame ones, with some missing. Clone size and the V and J calls come from that table; the DNA yielded D and trimming. This table holds about 71,000 clones, over 80% found once. The sample comprised peripheral blood. This TCR derives from a woman of 80 years or more with acute or convalescent COVID-19.

Here the CDR3 DNA reads TGTGCCAGCAGTTTAACAGGGGAAACTGGAAACACCATATATTTT. This translates into CASSLTGETGNTIYF. The chain combines TRBV27 with TRBJ1-3; 7 bases are a match to TRBD1. The germline V gene has CDR1 MNHEY and CDR2 SMNVEV (reference sequence). The CDR3 is 15 residues long. The V segment lost 2 bases and the J segment 2 bases; nucleotides outside the gene matches: 3.